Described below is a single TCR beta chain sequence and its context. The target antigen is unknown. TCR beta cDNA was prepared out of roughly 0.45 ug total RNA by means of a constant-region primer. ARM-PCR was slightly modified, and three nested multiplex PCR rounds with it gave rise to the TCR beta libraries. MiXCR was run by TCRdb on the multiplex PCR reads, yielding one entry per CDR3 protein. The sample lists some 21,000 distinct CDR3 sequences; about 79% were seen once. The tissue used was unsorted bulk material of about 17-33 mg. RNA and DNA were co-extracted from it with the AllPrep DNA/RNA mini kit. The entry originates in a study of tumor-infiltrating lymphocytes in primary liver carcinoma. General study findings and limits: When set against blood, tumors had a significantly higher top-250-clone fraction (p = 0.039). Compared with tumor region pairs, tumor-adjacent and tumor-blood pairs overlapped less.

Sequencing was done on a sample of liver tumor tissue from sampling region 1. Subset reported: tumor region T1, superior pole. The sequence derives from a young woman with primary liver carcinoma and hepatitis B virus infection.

The chain's CDR3 is CASRTRRDHGNTIYF. In DNA, the CDR3 is TGTGCCAGCAGGACCCGGAGGGACCATGGAAACACCATATATTTT. The rearrangement joins TRBV6-5 to TRBJ1-3, with D tentatively TRBD1 (5 bases). CDR3 length equals 15 residues. V was trimmed by 6 bases and J by 3 bases, leaving 15 bases between them. Germline V gene data show CDR1 as MNHEY and CDR2 as SVGAGI.